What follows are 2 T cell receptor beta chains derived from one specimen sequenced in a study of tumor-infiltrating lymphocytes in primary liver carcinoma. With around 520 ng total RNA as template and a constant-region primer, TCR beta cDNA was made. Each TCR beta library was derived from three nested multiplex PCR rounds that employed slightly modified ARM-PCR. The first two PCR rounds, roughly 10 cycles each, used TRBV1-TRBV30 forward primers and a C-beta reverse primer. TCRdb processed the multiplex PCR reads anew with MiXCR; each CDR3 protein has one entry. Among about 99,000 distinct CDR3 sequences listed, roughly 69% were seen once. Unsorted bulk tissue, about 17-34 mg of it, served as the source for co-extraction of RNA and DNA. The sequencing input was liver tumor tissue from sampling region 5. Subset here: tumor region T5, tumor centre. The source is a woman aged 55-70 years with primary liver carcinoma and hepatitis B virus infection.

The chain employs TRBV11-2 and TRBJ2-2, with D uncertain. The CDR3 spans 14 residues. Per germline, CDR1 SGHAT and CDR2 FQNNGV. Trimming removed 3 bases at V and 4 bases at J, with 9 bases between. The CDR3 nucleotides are TGTGCCAGCAGCTTTTGTAGATCCACCGGGGAGCTGTTTTTT. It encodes CASSFCRSTGELFF.

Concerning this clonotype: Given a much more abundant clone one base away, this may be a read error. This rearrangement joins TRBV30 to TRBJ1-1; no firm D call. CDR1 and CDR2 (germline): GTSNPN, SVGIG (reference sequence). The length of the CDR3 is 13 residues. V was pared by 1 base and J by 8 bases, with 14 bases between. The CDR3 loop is CAWSAPVSSEAFF. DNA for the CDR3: TGTGCCTGGAGTGCACCGGTCAGTTCAGAAGCTTTCTTT.